Sequencing of this T cell receptor (delta chain) was carried out in a study of gamma-delta chains in newborns, infants, children. Across the whole study: Microbial exposure reportedly drives polyclonal innate γδ T cell expansion after birth.

By frequency in the sample, this clone is medium-sized. Other DNA sequences of this sample code for an identical CDR3. TCRdb re-called the reads through CATT. The sample lists under 13,000 delta-chain clones; 3.5% were seen once. The V gene's germline CDR1 is NSMFDY and CDR2 ISSIKDK. J gave up 3 bases and V 3 bases, and 18 bases lay outside the gene matches. The length of the CDR3 is 19 residues. V usage is TRAV29/DV5 and J usage is TRDJ1, with 12 bases matching TRDD3. The sequencing sample was made of blood. The clonotype originates from a child who was a newborn, infant or young child, either healthy, febrile or measles-vaccinated (not recorded which). This CDR3 reads CAAIGLSTGGYFAPDKLIF. The CDR3 region has the DNA TGTGCAGCAATCGGCCTATCTACTGGGGGATACTTTGCTCCCGATAAACTCATCTTT.